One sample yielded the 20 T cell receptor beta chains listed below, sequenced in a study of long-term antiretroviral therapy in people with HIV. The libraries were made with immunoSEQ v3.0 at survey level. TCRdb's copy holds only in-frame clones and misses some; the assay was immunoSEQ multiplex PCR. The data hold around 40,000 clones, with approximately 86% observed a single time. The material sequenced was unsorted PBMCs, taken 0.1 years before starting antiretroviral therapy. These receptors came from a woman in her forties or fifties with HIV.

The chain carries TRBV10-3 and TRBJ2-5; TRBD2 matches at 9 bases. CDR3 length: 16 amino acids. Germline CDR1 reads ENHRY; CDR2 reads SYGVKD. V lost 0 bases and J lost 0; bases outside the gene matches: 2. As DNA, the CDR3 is TGTGCCATCAGTGAGTCGATAGCGGGGGACCAAGAGACCCAGTACTTC. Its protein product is CAISESIAGDQETQYF.

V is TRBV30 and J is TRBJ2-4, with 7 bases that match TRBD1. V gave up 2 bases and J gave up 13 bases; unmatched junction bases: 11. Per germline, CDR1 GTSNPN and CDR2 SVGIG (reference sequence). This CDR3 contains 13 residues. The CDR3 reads CAWSQGQSWIQYF. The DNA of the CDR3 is TGTGCCTGGAGTCAGGGACAGTCGTGGATACAGTACTTC.

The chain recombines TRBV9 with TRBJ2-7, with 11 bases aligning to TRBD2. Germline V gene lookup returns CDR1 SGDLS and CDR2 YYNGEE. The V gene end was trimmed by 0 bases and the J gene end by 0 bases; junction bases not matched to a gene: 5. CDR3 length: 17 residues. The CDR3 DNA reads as TGTGCCAGCAGCGTAGACCCTAGCGGGGGGTCCTCCTACGAGCAGTACTTC. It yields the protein CASSVDPSGGSSYEQYF. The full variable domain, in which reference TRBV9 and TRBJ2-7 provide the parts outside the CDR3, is DSGVTQTPKHLITATGQRVTLRCSPRSGDLSVYWYQQSLDQGLQFLIQYYNGEERAKGNILERFSAQQFPDLHSELNLSSLELGDSALYFCASSVDPSGGSSYEQYFGPGTRLTVT.

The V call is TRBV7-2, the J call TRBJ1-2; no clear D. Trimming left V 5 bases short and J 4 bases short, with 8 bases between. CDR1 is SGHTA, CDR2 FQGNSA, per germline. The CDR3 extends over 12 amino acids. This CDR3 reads CASSAGLYGYTF. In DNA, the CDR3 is TGTGCCAGCAGCGCCGGACTCTATGGCTACACCTTC.

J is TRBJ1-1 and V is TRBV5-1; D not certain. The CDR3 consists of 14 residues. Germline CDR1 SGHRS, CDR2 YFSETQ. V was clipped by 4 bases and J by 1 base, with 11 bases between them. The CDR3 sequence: CASSPPRGNTEAFF. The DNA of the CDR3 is TGCGCCAGCAGCCCACCGCGAGGGAACACTGAAGCTTTCTTT.

The DNA for the CDR3 is TGCAGTGCTGGTACTTACTACGAGCAGTACTTC. This gives the protein CSAGTYYEQYF. The chain combines TRBV20-1 with TRBJ2-7; D is ambiguous. Per the germline V gene, CDR1 is DFQATT and CDR2 is SNEGSKA (reference sequence). V was pared by 5 bases and J by 3 bases, with 8 bases between. This CDR3 has 11 amino acids.

In DNA form, the CDR3 reads TGTGCCAGCAGCTTGACCCAGGGGGCGGGTTCACCCCTCCACTTT. Its translation is CASSLTQGAGSPLHF. The chain is built from TRBV5-4 and TRBJ1-6, with TRBD1 identical over 8 bases. The CDR3 length is 15 residues. V lost 1 base, J lost 9 bases, and 6 bases stayed unmatched. CDR1 and CDR2 (germline): SGHNT, YYREEE (reference sequence).

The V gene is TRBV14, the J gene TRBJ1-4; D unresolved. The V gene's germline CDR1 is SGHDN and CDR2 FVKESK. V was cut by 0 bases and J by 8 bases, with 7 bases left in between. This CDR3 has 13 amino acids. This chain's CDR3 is CASSQEYREKLFF. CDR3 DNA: TGTGCCAGCAGCCAAGAATATAGGGAAAAACTGTTTTTT. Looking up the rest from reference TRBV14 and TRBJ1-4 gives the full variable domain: EAGVTQFPSHSVIEKGQTVTLRCDPISGHDNLYWYRRVMGKEIKFLLHFVKESKQDESGMPNNRFLAERTGGTYSTLKVQPAELEDSGVYFCASSQEYREKLFFGSGTQLSVL.

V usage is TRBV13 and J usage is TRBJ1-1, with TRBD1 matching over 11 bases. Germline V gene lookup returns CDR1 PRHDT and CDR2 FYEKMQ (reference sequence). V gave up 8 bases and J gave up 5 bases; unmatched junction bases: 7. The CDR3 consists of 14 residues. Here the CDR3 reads CASDGQGARTEAFF. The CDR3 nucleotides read TGTGCCAGCGATGGACAGGGGGCGCGAACTGAAGCTTTCTTT.

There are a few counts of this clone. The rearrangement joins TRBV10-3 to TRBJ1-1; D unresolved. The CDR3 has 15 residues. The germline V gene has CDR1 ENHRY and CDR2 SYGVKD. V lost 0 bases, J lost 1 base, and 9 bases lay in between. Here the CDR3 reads CAISESARENTEAFF. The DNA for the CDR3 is TGTGCCATCAGTGAGTCGGCAAGGGAGAACACTGAAGCTTTCTTT.

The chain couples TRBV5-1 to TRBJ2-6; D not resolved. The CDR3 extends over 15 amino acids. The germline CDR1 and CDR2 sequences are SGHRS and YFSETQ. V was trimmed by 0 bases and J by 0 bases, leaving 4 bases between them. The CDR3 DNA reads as TGCGCCAGCAGCTTGGGCCCCTCTGGGGCCAACGTCCTGACTTTC. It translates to CASSLGPSGANVLTF.

The CDR3 sequence is CASSFRQGNTEAFF. CDR3 DNA: TGCGCCAGCAGCTTTCGACAGGGCAACACTGAAGCTTTCTTT. This chain connects TRBV4-1 to TRBJ1-1, with TRBD1 identical over 7 bases. The V gene's germline CDR1 is MGHRA and CDR2 YSYEKL. V lost 5 bases, J lost 2 bases, and 5 bases stayed unmatched. The CDR3 loop spans 14 amino acids.

The CDR3 loop reads CASSDAGRRYEQYF. The CDR3 DNA reads as TGTGCCAGCAGTGACGCGGGCAGGCGCTACGAGCAGTACTTC. The V gene is TRBV6-4, the J gene TRBJ2-5; TRBD2 might be the D (5 bases). The better agreement between TRBJ2-7 and the DNA end casts doubt on the J call. CDR3 size: 14 residues. In germline, CDR1 is MRHNA, CDR2 SNTAGT.

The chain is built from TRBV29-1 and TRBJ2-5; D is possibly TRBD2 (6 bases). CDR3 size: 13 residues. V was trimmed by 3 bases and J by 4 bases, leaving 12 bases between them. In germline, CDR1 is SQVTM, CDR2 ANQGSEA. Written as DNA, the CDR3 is TGCAGCGTTGACCTGGACTACGGAGAGACCCAGTACTTC. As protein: CSVDLDYGETQYF.

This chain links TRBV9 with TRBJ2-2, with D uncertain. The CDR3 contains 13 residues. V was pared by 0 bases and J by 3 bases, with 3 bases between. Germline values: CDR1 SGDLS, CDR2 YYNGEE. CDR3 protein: CASSVGDTGELFF. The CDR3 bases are TGTGCCAGCAGCGTAGGCGACACCGGGGAGCTGTTTTTT.

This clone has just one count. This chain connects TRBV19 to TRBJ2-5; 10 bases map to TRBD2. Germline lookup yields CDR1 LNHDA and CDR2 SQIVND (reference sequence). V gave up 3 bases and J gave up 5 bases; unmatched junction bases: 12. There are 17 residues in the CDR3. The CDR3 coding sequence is TGTGCCAGTAGTATCCAGCGGGGGGGCCGTGAACGGGAGACCCAGTACTTC. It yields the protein CASSIQRGGRERETQYF.

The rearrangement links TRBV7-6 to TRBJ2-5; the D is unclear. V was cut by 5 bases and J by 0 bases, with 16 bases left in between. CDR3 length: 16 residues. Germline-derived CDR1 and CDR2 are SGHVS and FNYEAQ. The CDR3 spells CASSERRPGYQETQYF. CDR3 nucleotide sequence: TGTGCCAGCAGCGAGAGGCGTCCCGGGTACCAAGAGACCCAGTACTTC.

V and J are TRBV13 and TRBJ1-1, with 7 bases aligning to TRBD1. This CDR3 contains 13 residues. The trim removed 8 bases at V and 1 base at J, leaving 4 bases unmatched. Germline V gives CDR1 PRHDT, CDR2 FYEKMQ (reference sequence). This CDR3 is CASPRTGNTEAFF. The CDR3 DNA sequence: TGTGCCAGCCCAAGGACAGGGAACACTGAAGCTTTCTTT.

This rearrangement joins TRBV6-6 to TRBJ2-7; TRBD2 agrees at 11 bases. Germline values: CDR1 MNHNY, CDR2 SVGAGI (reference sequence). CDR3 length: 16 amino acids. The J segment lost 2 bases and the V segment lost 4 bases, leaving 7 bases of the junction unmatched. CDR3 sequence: CASSFSDSGGAYEQYF. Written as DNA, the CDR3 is TGTGCCAGCAGTTTTTCCGATAGCGGGGGGGCCTACGAGCAGTACTTC.

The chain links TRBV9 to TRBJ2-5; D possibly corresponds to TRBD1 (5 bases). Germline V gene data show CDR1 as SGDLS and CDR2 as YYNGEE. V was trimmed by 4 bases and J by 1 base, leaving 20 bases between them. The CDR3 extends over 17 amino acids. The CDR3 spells CASSPQRRGVGQETQYF. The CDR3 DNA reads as TGTGCCAGCAGCCCACAACGAAGGGGCGTGGGCCAAGAGACCCAGTACTTC.